This T cell receptor beta chain was observed in a study of beta chain features in type 1 diabetes. Study-wide context: Age, gender and cell yields were similar between patients and healthy donors. The samples had roughly 110,000,000 sorted cells examined in all. Study results and limitations: Among patients with Type 1 diabetes, TCRB CDR3s were moderately but significantly shorter in every one of the four CD4+ subsets. The analysis here could not establish whether HLA type shapes TCRB rearrangement.

Comment on this clone: Antigen specificity is unknown.

All of the isolated RNA was reverse transcribed, so expressed TCRB transcripts were sequenced. Clones were read by immunoSEQ multiplex PCR, and TCRdb kept only the in-frame ones, dropping some. The sample lists 500,000 to 800,000 clones, approximately 13% seen once, with around 0.12% in the top ten. V shed 4 bases, J shed 2 bases, and the junction held 3 bases outside the gene matches. This CDR3 is 16 amino acids long. From germline, CDR1 is SGHDN and CDR2 FVKESK. This sequence was found in a man aged 25 to 40 with type 1 diabetes. Sequencing input: naive CD4+ T cells from blood. The V and J genes are TRBV14 and TRBJ2-6; 9 bases match TRBD1. The CDR3 DNA sequence: TGTGCCAGCAGCCTAGACAGGGGGACTGGGGCCAACGTCCTGACTTTC. Translated: CASSLDRGTGANVLTF.